These 23 T cell receptor beta chains came from one sample sequenced in a study of T cells in localized non-small cell lung cancer. Clones were sequenced by immunoSEQ multiplex PCR, and TCRdb holds only the in-frame ones, with some missing. The data hold around 24,000 clones, with roughly four fifths observed a single time. The source material was PBMCs, sampled before any cancer treatment. Every receptor here comes from a man between 40 and 75 years old with stage II lung adenocarcinoma.

This sequence joins TRBV7-2 and TRBJ1-2; D is unresolved. Germline CDR1 is SGHTA and CDR2 is FQGNSA. The CDR3 covers 14 residues. Trimming left V 1 base short and J 0 bases short, with 6 bases between. CDR3 sequence reads: CASSLEASNYGYTF. The DNA of the CDR3 is TGTGCCAGCAGCTTAGAGGCGTCTAACTATGGCTACACCTTC. Together with reference TRBV7-2 and TRBJ1-2, the CDR3 gives the full variable domain: GAGVSQSPSNKVTEKGKDVELRCDPISGHTALYWYRQSLGQGLEFLIYFQGNSAPDKSGLPSDRFSAERTGGSVSTLTIQRTQQEDSAVYLCASSLEASNYGYTFGSGTRLTVV.

The CDR3 is CASSIGLAGAYTGELFF. The DNA for the CDR3 is TGTGCCAGTAGTATTGGTCTAGCGGGAGCGTACACCGGGGAGCTGTTTTTT. The rearrangement uses TRBV19 and TRBJ2-2; 10 bases agree with TRBD2. Germline lookup yields CDR1 LNHDA and CDR2 SQIVND (reference sequence). Trimming at V came to 3 bases and at J to 3 bases, leaving 7 bases not matched to a gene. The CDR3 totals 17 residues. The entire variable domain, with the rest obtained from reference TRBV19 and TRBJ2-2, is as follows: DGGITQSPKYLFRKEGQNVTLSCEQNLNHDAMYWYRQDPGQGLRLIYYSQIVNDFQKGDIAEGYSVSREKKESFPLTVTSAQKNPTAFYLCASSIGLAGAYTGELFFGEGSRLTVL.

The V call is TRBV6-1, the J call TRBJ2-5, with D possibly TRBD2 on 5 matching bases. V lost 6 bases, J lost 2 bases, and 13 bases lay in between. CDR1 and CDR2 (germline): MNHNS, SASEGT. The CDR3 consists of 14 residues. The CDR3 loop is CASRVLDGQETQYF. CDR3 coding DNA: TGTGCCAGCAGAGTACTAGATGGGCAAGAGACCCAGTACTTC.

This chain links TRBV30 with TRBJ1-5; D unresolved. This CDR3 comprises 15 residues. V was pared by 0 bases and J by 5 bases, with 14 bases between. Germline V gene sequence: CDR1 GTSNPN, CDR2 SVGIG (reference sequence). The chain's CDR3 is CAWSVPGPADQPQHF. CDR3 DNA: TGTGCCTGGAGTGTACCCGGCCCGGCGGATCAGCCCCAGCATTTT.

The rearrangement joins TRBV6-4 to TRBJ1-5; 8 nucleotides line up with TRBD1. V was pared by 8 bases and J by 4 bases, with 10 bases of the junction left unmatched. CDR1 is MRHNA and CDR2 is SNTAGT in the germline V gene. This CDR3 is built from 15 residues. CDR3 protein: CASRTGPQFNQPQHF. In nucleotides, the CDR3 is TGTGCCAGCCGGACAGGGCCTCAATTTAATCAGCCCCAGCATTTT.

About this clone: Sequence at one end of the junction differs from germline and may be a read error. This chain connects TRBV7-7 to TRBJ2-5; perhaps TRBD1 as D (6 bases). Looked up from germline, CDR1 is SSHAT and CDR2 is FNYEAQ (reference sequence). This CDR3 region has 14 residues. CDR3 nucleotides: TGTGCTAGCAGCTTACTCCCAGGGGTAGGGGCCCAGTACTTC. Translation: CASSLLPGVGAQYF.

The genes are TRBV10-3 and TRBJ2-7, with a possible D match to TRBD2 (5 bases). Trimming shortened V by 3 bases and J by 5 bases, and 23 bases separated the two germline ends. Germline CDR1 ENHRY, CDR2 SYGVKD. The CDR3 sequence is 17 residues long. As DNA, the CDR3 is TGTGCCATCAGTGACCTCGGGATGGCAGTCCCTCGGAACGAGCAGTACTTC. Translation gives CAISDLGMAVPRNEQYF.

J is TRBJ2-3 and V is TRBV5-4, with 8 bases lining up with TRBD2. Trimming removed 2 bases from V and 4 bases from J; junction bases left unmatched: 9. Looked up from germline, CDR1 is SGHNT and CDR2 is YYREEE (reference sequence). This CDR3 region has 16 residues. This CDR3 is CASSLERGSRADTQYF. The CDR3 nucleotides read TGTGCCAGCAGCTTAGAGCGGGGGAGTCGGGCAGATACGCAGTATTTT.

This clone was counted between two and nine times. The rearrangement uses TRBV2 and TRBJ1-5; 8 nucleotides line up with TRBD1. Trimming removed 7 bases from V and 3 bases from J; junction bases left unmatched: 5. This CDR3 is 14 amino acids long. CDR1 and CDR2 from the germline V gene are SNHLY and FYNNEI. CDR3 in amino acids: CASTRTGFNQPQHF. The CDR3 DNA reads as TGTGCCAGCACTAGGACAGGGTTCAATCAGCCCCAGCATTTT.

V gene TRBV5-5 combines with J gene TRBJ1-1; 8 nucleotides line up with TRBD1. Germline V gene data show CDR1 as SGHKS and CDR2 as YYEKEE (reference sequence). With 2 bases clipped from V and 1 base from J, the junction kept 1 base outside the gene matches. The CDR3 covers 14 residues. For the CDR3, the DNA is TGTGCCAGCAGCTTCGGGACAGGGAACACTGAAGCTTTCTTT. It translates to CASSFGTGNTEAFF.

This clone was picked up a small number of times. The chain combines TRBV7-6 with TRBJ1-4; D is ambiguous. V lost 1 base to trimming and J lost 7 bases, with 7 bases between them. The CDR3 contains 13 residues. The germline V gene has CDR1 SGHVS and CDR2 FNYEAQ. The CDR3 DNA is TGTGCCAGCAGCTTAGGTGGAGTTGAAAAACTGTTTTTT. Translating it yields CASSLGGVEKLFF.

The J gene is TRBJ1-1, the V gene TRBV29-1; TRBD1 might be the D (6 bases). This CDR3 has 13 residues. Trimming left V 6 bases short and J 6 bases short, with 17 bases between. Per germline, CDR1 SQVTM and CDR2 ANQGSEA. The CDR3 DNA follows: TGCAGCGTGAAGAGGGGGTTGGGGGCTGAAGCTTTCTTT. It translates to CSVKRGLGAEAFF. The full variable domain, in which reference TRBV29-1 and TRBJ1-1 provide the parts outside the CDR3, is SAVISQKPSRDICQRGTSLTIQCQVDSQVTMMFWYRQQPGQSLTLIATANQGSEATYESGFVIDKFPISRPNLTFSTLTVSNMSPEDSSIYLCSVKRGLGAEAFFGQGTRLTVV.

A word on this clone: The junction does not match germline at one end; this may be a read error. The rearrangement uses TRBV12-5 and TRBJ1-3; D gene uncertain. The V gene's germline CDR1 is LGHNT and CDR2 FRNRAP. The CDR3 consists of 10 residues. The CDR3 sequence is CVSGGNTIYF. CDR3 sequence (DNA): TGTGTTAGTGGTGGAAACACCATATATTTT.

V is TRBV19 and J is TRBJ2-5, with 9 nucleotides matching TRBD2. The CDR3 totals 15 residues. Per germline, CDR1 LNHDA and CDR2 SQIVND (reference sequence). V dropped 3 bases and J dropped 3; count of bases not matched to a gene: 5. The CDR3 nucleotides are TGTGCCAGTAGTATTTTGCCTAGCGGGGAAGAGACCCAGTACTTC. It encodes CASSILPSGEETQYF.

CDR3 protein: CASSRINAGDTQYF. The DNA for the CDR3 is TGTGCCAGCTCCAGGATCAATGCGGGGGATACGCAGTATTTT. The rearrangement links TRBV18 to TRBJ2-3, with a possible D match to TRBD2 (6 bases). The V end was cut by 6 bases, the J end by 6 bases, with 16 bases between. The CDR3 is made up of 14 amino acids. Germline assignment: CDR1 KGHSH and CDR2 LQKENI.

This chain uses TRBV6-1 with TRBJ1-2; D possibly corresponds to TRBD1 (5 bases). The ends were cut back, 0 bases at V and 8 bases at J, with 13 bases in the middle. The CDR3 loop spans 14 amino acids. Germline V lookup: CDR1 MNHNS, CDR2 SASEGT. The CDR3 is CASSEAMGVRGYTF. The CDR3, as DNA: TGTGCCAGCAGTGAAGCAATGGGGGTCCGCGGCTACACCTTC.

The V gene is TRBV12-5, the J gene TRBJ2-5; no definite D call. The CDR3 is 12 amino acids. The V gene lost 5 bases and the J gene lost 5 bases, with 9 bases spanning the gap. Germline loops: CDR1 LGHNT, CDR2 FRNRAP. The DNA for the CDR3 is TGTGCTAGTGGTCTCCTTGGGGAGACCCAGTACTTC. It codes for CASGLLGETQYF.

The V gene is TRBV10-2, the J gene TRBJ2-7, with D perhaps matching TRBD1 (5 bases). V was shortened by 3 bases and J by 2 bases, with 8 bases between the two germline ends. CDR1 is WSHSY, CDR2 SAAADI, per germline. The CDR3 spans 13 residues. The DNA for the CDR3 is TGCGCCAGCAGTGACCAGGGAACCTACGAGCAGTACTTC. This sequence encodes CASSDQGTYEQYF.

By share, this clone ranks as large. The chain uses TRBV4-1 and TRBJ2-5; D is unclear. V shed 0 bases and J shed 3 bases, with 11 bases lying between them. Germline V gene sequence: CDR1 MGHRA, CDR2 YSYEKL. The CDR3 covers 15 residues. The CDR3 DNA sequence: TGCGCCAGCAGCCAAGATAGGACGTTAGAAGAGACCCAGTACTTC. Its translation is CASSQDRTLEETQYF.

The gene calls are TRBV11-3 and TRBJ2-3, with 9 nucleotides matching TRBD1. Germline V gene data show CDR1 as SGHNT and CDR2 as YENEEA. V trimming: 0 bases; J trimming: 6 bases; junction bases outside the gene matches: 4. The CDR3 is 15 residues long. Here the CDR3 reads CASSLEGQGYDTQYF. CDR3 coding DNA: TGTGCCAGCAGCTTAGAGGGACAGGGTTACGATACGCAGTATTTT.

This chain connects TRBV6-1 to TRBJ1-3; no clear D. Between the trimmed V and J ends, which lost 10 bases and 0 bases, there was a span of 4 bases. The CDR3 spans 11 residues. The germline CDR1 and CDR2 sequences are MNHNS and SASEGT. The CDR3 nucleotides are TGTGCCATTAGCTCTGGAAACACCATATATTTT. Translation: CAISSGNTIYF.

The J gene is TRBJ1-6, the V gene TRBV10-2; tentative D call: TRBD1 (5 bases). Germline CDR1 is WSHSY and CDR2 is SAAADI. Between the trimmed V and J ends, which lost 8 bases and 7 bases, there was a span of 15 bases. The CDR3 loop spans 14 amino acids. In DNA, the CDR3 is TGCGCCAGCCAGTTGACAAACAGGAATTCACCCCTCCACTTT. Encoded protein: CASQLTNRNSPLHF.

The chain combines TRBV25-1 with TRBJ1-4; D might be TRBD1 (5 bases). The CDR3 length is 14 residues. V dropped 1 base and J dropped 8 bases, with 11 bases sitting between them. Germline values: CDR1 MGHDK, CDR2 SYGVNS. The CDR3 DNA reads TGTGCCAGCAGTGAATCACAGGTCGGGGAAAAACTGTTTTTT. Protein: CASSESQVGEKLFF.